This T cell receptor (beta chain) emerged from a study of blood T cell repertoires in COVID-19. The germline gives CDR1 LNHDA, CDR2 SQIVND (reference sequence). Trimming removed 1 base from V and 0 bases from J, with 16 bases in between. The CDR3 runs to 17 residues. TCRdb keeps only in-frame clones here, not all; method: immunoSEQ multiplex PCR. In the table there are about 140,000 clones, roughly 76% of which are singletons. The TCR comes from an elderly man with acute or convalescent COVID-19. The chain recombines TRBV19 with TRBJ2-7; no reliable D call. Sequences were obtained from peripheral blood. The CDR3 is CASSIGYSRSFSYEQYF. In nucleotides, the CDR3 is TGTGCCAGTAGTATAGGGTACAGCAGATCTTTCTCCTACGAGCAGTACTTC.